The entry below describes one T cell receptor (beta chain). Its matching antigen is unknown. The data are from a study of shared clonotypes between healthy human individuals. In the study overall: Each donor contributed plates that comprised three CD4 naive, three CD4 memory, two CD8 naive and one CD8 memory. Overall study results and limits: Generally, estimated richness proved larger in naive subsets than it did in memory subsets. Among non-shared clonotypes, generation probabilities were lower than among those shared by all four donors.

The donors were adults (healthy and HIV-negative) with no recent acute infections or vaccinations. The method was immunoSEQ multiplex PCR; TCRdb's version includes in-frame clones alone and lacks a portion of them. This sample has roughly 2.5 million clones; approximately 94% occur once, and the top ten carry over 0.12%. The sequence derives from a man aged 18 to 30 in good health. The sequenced sample consisted of naive CD4+ T cells sorted from blood. The subset was: CD45RA+ positively selected.

CDR3: CASSFHYGAAFSNQPQHF. The CDR3 nucleotides read TGTGCCAGCAGTTTTCATTACGGGGCCGCCTTCAGCAATCAGCCCCAGCATTTT. The chain uses TRBV28 and TRBJ1-5; a weak D match, TRBD1 (5 bases). The CDR3 is 18 amino acids. The V end was cut by 3 bases, the J end by 1 base, with 19 bases between. The germline V gene encodes CDR1 MDHEN and CDR2 SYDVKM. Variable domain in full (rest from reference TRBV28 and TRBJ1-5): DVKVTQSSRYLVKRTGEKVFLECVQDMDHENMFWYRQDPGLGLRLIYFSYDVKMKEKGDIPEGYSVSREKKERFSLILESASTNQTSMYLCASSFHYGAAFSNQPQHFGDGTRLSIL.